This section outlines one TCR beta chain sequence together with its context. Its antigen is currently unknown. Replicate sorted-subset PCRs were loaded with roughly 190 ng DNA, approximately 31,000 T cell genomes. Data came from immunoSEQ multiplex PCR; TCRdb stores just in-frame clones and leaves some out. The repertoire consists of about 1.5 million clones, with around 95% occurring once and the leading ten covering 0.95% to 1.5%. CD4+ cell separation produced CD45RA+ naive and CD45RA-negative memory subsets. The data are from a study of shared clonotypes between healthy human individuals. V lost 0 bases to trimming and J lost 8 bases, with 11 bases between them. The CDR3 consists of 14 residues. Study-wide results and caveats: Naive CD4 clonotypes overlapped across a few donors at roughly 5%.

The sequence was collected from a man aged 25-40 years in good health. Sequencing was performed on naive CD4+ T cells sorted from blood. The subset denotes: CD45RA+ positively selected. The chain couples TRBV6-7 to TRBJ1-5; TRBD1 is a possible D gene (5 bases). TRBV6-7 is assigned to the ORF class and has an uncertain function. As DNA, the CDR3 is TGTGCCAGCAGTTACTCGAGGGGTAAAAAGCCCCAGCATTTT. Translating it yields CASSYSRGKKPQHF.